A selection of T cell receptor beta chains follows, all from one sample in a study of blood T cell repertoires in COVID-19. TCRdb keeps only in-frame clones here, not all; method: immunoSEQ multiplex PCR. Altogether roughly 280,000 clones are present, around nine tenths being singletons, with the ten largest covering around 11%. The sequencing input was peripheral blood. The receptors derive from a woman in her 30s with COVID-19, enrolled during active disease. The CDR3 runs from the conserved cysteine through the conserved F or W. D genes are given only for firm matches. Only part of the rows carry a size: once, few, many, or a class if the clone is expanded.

CDR3aa: CASSYLLRLAKNEQFF
CDR3nt: TGTGCCAGCAGTTACCTTCTTCGACTAGCGAAAAATGAGCAGTTCTTC
abundance: -
j_gene: TRBJ2-1
d_gene: TRBD2
v_gene: TRBV6-2/TRBV6-3

CDR3aa: CASSVSDRVSDTEAFF
CDR3nt: TGTGCCAGCAGCGTATCCGACAGGGTTTCGGACACTGAAGCTTTCTTT
abundance: -
j_gene: TRBJ1-1
d_gene: TRBD1
v_gene: TRBV9

CDR3aa: CASSYSGQISGNTIYF
CDR3nt: TGTGCCAGCAGTTACTCGGGACAGATCTCTGGAAACACCATATATTTT
abundance: -
j_gene: TRBJ1-3
d_gene: TRBD1
v_gene: TRBV6-2/TRBV6-3

CDR3aa: CASSSRTGGGGELFF
CDR3nt: TGTGCCAGCAGCTCCCGGACAGGGGGGGGCGGGGAGCTGTTTTTT
abundance: -
j_gene: TRBJ2-2
d_gene: TRBD1
v_gene: TRBV11-2

CDR3aa: CASSPMGGPGNTIYF
CDR3nt: TGCGCCAGCAGCCCTATGGGAGGGCCTGGAAACACCATATATTTT
abundance: -
j_gene: TRBJ1-3
d_gene: -
v_gene: TRBV4-1

CDR3aa: CASQGGRNTEAFF
CDR3nt: TGTGCCAGCCAGGGGGGCCGGAACACTGAAGCTTTCTTT
abundance: -
j_gene: TRBJ1-1
d_gene: TRBD1
v_gene: TRBV5-6

CDR3aa: CASSSDRVGGYTF
CDR3nt: TGTGCCAGCAGCTCGGACAGGGTCGGCGGCTACACCTTC
abundance: -
j_gene: TRBJ1-2
d_gene: TRBD1
v_gene: TRBV6-6

CDR3aa: CASSSSTGSTDTQYF
CDR3nt: TGTGCCAGCAGCTCCTCGACAGGAAGCACAGATACGCAGTATTTT
abundance: -
j_gene: TRBJ2-3
d_gene: -
v_gene: TRBV7-9

CDR3aa: CASSGTGRSYGYTF
CDR3nt: TGTGCCAGCAGCGGGACAGGGAGGAGCTATGGCTACACCTTC
abundance: -
j_gene: TRBJ1-2
d_gene: TRBD1
v_gene: TRBV28

CDR3aa: CASSQTGTGPYEQYF
CDR3nt: TGCGCCAGCAGCCAGACCGGGACAGGTCCCTACGAGCAGTACTTC
abundance: -
j_gene: TRBJ2-7
d_gene: TRBD1
v_gene: TRBV4-1

CDR3aa: CASSVAGTSHYEQYF
CDR3nt: TGTGCCAGCAGCGTAGCCGGGACATCGCATTACGAGCAGTACTTC
abundance: -
j_gene: TRBJ2-7
d_gene: -
v_gene: TRBV9

CDR3aa: CASSLGQGGTGHTEAFF
CDR3nt: TGTGCCAGCAGCTTAGGACAGGGTGGGACGGGACACACTGAAGCTTTCTTT
abundance: -
j_gene: TRBJ1-1
d_gene: TRBD1
v_gene: TRBV7-8

CDR3aa: CASSLEARLAGEGTQYF
CDR3nt: TGTGCCAGCAGCTTAGAGGCGAGGTTAGCCGGGGAGGGTACGCAGTATTTT
abundance: -
j_gene: TRBJ2-3
d_gene: TRBD2
v_gene: TRBV7-9

CDR3aa: CASSQDRAEKLFF
CDR3nt: TGTGCCAGCAGCCAGGACAGGGCTGAAAAACTGTTTTTT
abundance: -
j_gene: TRBJ1-4
d_gene: TRBD1
v_gene: TRBV27

CDR3aa: CASSGLAKNTGELFF
CDR3nt: TGTGCCAGCAGTGGGCTAGCGAAAAACACCGGGGAGCTGTTTTTT
abundance: -
j_gene: TRBJ2-2
d_gene: -
v_gene: TRBV2

CDR3aa: CASSQDRVGGTVSYEQYF
CDR3nt: TGCGCCAGCAGCCAAGATAGAGTGGGCGGGACAGTGTCCTACGAGCAGTACTTC
abundance: -
j_gene: TRBJ2-7
d_gene: -
v_gene: TRBV4-1

CDR3aa: CASSFPGIYGYTF
CDR3nt: TGTGCCAGCAGTTTTCCGGGGATTTATGGCTACACCTTC
abundance: -
j_gene: TRBJ1-2
d_gene: -
v_gene: TRBV28

CDR3aa: CATGRGQGGYTF
CDR3nt: TGTGCCACCGGCAGGGGGCAAGGTGGCTACACCTTC
abundance: -
j_gene: TRBJ1-2
d_gene: TRBD1
v_gene: TRBV6-5

CDR3aa: CASSFGTGWTEAFF
CDR3nt: TGTGCCAGTAGTTTCGGGACAGGGTGGACTGAAGCTTTCTTT
abundance: -
j_gene: TRBJ1-1
d_gene: TRBD1
v_gene: TRBV19

CDR3aa: CASSGVAGAPSNQPQHF
CDR3nt: TGTGCCAGCAGTGGAGTTGCGGGGGCGCCCAGCAATCAGCCCCAGCATTTT
abundance: -
j_gene: TRBJ1-5
d_gene: -
v_gene: TRBV28

CDR3aa: CSVSGTGNTIYF
CDR3nt: TGCAGCGTTTCAGGGACTGGAAACACCATATATTTT
abundance: -
j_gene: TRBJ1-3
d_gene: -
v_gene: TRBV29-1

CDR3aa: CASSQGLYEQYF
CDR3nt: TGTGCCAGCAGCCAAGGGCTCTACGAGCAGTACTTC
abundance: -
j_gene: TRBJ2-7
d_gene: -
v_gene: TRBV3-1/TRBV3-2

CDR3aa: CASRTGQTGGYNEQFF
CDR3nt: TGTGCCAGCAGAACCGGTCAGACAGGGGGGTACAATGAGCAGTTCTTC
abundance: -
j_gene: TRBJ2-1
d_gene: TRBD1
v_gene: TRBV5-4

CDR3aa: CASSWAASGWEQYF
CDR3nt: TGTGCCAGCAGTTGGGCGGCTAGCGGGTGGGAGCAGTACTTC
abundance: once
j_gene: TRBJ2-7
d_gene: TRBD2
v_gene: TRBV27

CDR3aa: CASSSLAGVYNEQFF
CDR3nt: TGTGCCAGCAGTTCTCTAGCGGGAGTTTACAATGAGCAGTTCTTC
abundance: -
j_gene: TRBJ2-1
d_gene: TRBD2
v_gene: TRBV6-5

CDR3aa: CASSYGSARGEQYF
CDR3nt: TGTGCCAGCAGTTACGGGTCGGCACGGGGGGAGCAGTACTTC
abundance: -
j_gene: TRBJ2-7
d_gene: -
v_gene: TRBV6-5

CDR3aa: CASSLVPSGRSYNEQFF
CDR3nt: TGTGCCAGCAGTCTAGTCCCTAGCGGGAGGTCCTACAATGAGCAGTTCTTC
abundance: few
j_gene: TRBJ2-1
d_gene: TRBD2
v_gene: TRBV7-6

CDR3aa: CASSLGRETGHEQFF
CDR3nt: TGTGCCAGCAGCTTAGGACGGGAGACGGGGCATGAGCAGTTCTTC
abundance: -
j_gene: TRBJ2-1
d_gene: -
v_gene: TRBV7-3

CDR3aa: CSAAPRGTSTDTQYF
CDR3nt: TGCAGCGCTGCCCCCCGGGGGACTAGCACAGATACGCAGTATTTT
abundance: -
j_gene: TRBJ2-3
d_gene: -
v_gene: TRBV29-1

CDR3aa: CASSSDRRNTIYF
CDR3nt: TGTGCCAGCAGCTCGGACAGGCGCAACACCATATATTTT
abundance: -
j_gene: TRBJ1-3
d_gene: TRBD1
v_gene: TRBV7-2

CDR3aa: CASSRLGAGGRYEQYF
CDR3nt: TGTGCCAGCAGCCGCCTGGGGGCGGGAGGGAGGTACGAGCAGTACTTC
abundance: -
j_gene: TRBJ2-7
d_gene: TRBD2
v_gene: TRBV3-1/TRBV3-2

CDR3aa: CASSSTGAYGYTF
CDR3nt: TGTGCCAGCAGTTCTACAGGGGCCTATGGCTACACCTTC
abundance: -
j_gene: TRBJ1-2
d_gene: TRBD1
v_gene: TRBV28

CDR3aa: CASSPGRGPRYEQYF
CDR3nt: TGTGCCAGCAGCCCGGGGAGGGGACCCCGTTACGAGCAGTACTTC
abundance: once
j_gene: TRBJ2-7
d_gene: TRBD2
v_gene: TRBV11-2

CDR3aa: CATSRDSGMGTDTQYF
CDR3nt: TGTGCCACCAGCAGAGATTCCGGGATGGGCACAGATACGCAGTATTTT
abundance: -
j_gene: TRBJ2-3
d_gene: -
v_gene: TRBV15

CDR3aa: CASSTGGQGAYNEQFF
CDR3nt: TGTGCCAGCAGCACTGGCGGACAGGGCGCCTACAATGAGCAGTTCTTC
abundance: -
j_gene: TRBJ2-1
d_gene: TRBD1
v_gene: TRBV9

CDR3aa: CASSQTPSSYEQYF
CDR3nt: TGCGCCAGCAGCCAGACACCTTCCTCCTACGAGCAGTACTTC
abundance: -
j_gene: TRBJ2-7
d_gene: -
v_gene: TRBV5-1

CDR3aa: CASSQDGRGYEQYF
CDR3nt: TGCGCCAGCAGCCAAGATGGGAGGGGCTACGAGCAGTACTTC
abundance: -
j_gene: TRBJ2-7
d_gene: TRBD2
v_gene: TRBV4-3

CDR3aa: CASSAAGGGQGADTQYF
CDR3nt: TGTGCCAGCAGTGCCGCGGGTGGGGGACAGGGTGCAGATACGCAGTATTTT
abundance: -
j_gene: TRBJ2-3
d_gene: TRBD1
v_gene: TRBV6-1

CDR3aa: CASSYSKGAGGYTF
CDR3nt: TGTGCCAGCAGTTACTCGAAGGGGGCCGGGGGCTACACCTTC
abundance: -
j_gene: TRBJ1-2
d_gene: TRBD1
v_gene: TRBV6-5

CDR3aa: CASSPGNTDTQYF
CDR3nt: TGTGCCAGCAGCCCCGGTAACACAGATACGCAGTATTTT
abundance: -
j_gene: TRBJ2-3
d_gene: -
v_gene: TRBV7-9